The TCR beta chain under discussion was sequenced for a study of long-term antiretroviral therapy in people with HIV. Germline CDR1 MNHEY, CDR2 SMNVEV (reference sequence). Germline trimming cut 0 bases from V and 2 bases from J; bases unmatched to any gene: 12. CDR3 length equals 19 residues. With survey level as its setting, the immunoSEQ assay was v3.0. Per-sample sequencing targets were roughly 40,000-55,000 T-cell genomes. Sequencing used immunoSEQ multiplex PCR; TCRdb keeps in-frame clones, though not all of them. This table has 17,000 or so clones, roughly 90% appearing once. Going into DNA extraction, samples held roughly 0.9-11 million cryopreserved PBMC.

The sequence derives from a man aged 55-75 years with HIV. The chain joins TRBV27 to TRBJ2-3, with 9 bases matching TRBD2. The specimen was unsorted PBMCs, collected 0.3 years after starting antiretroviral therapy. Written as DNA, the CDR3 is TGTGCCAGCAGTTTATCGCACTTGCCTAGCGGGAAGCTCACAGATACGCAGTATTTT. It specifies CASSLSHLPSGKLTDTQYF.